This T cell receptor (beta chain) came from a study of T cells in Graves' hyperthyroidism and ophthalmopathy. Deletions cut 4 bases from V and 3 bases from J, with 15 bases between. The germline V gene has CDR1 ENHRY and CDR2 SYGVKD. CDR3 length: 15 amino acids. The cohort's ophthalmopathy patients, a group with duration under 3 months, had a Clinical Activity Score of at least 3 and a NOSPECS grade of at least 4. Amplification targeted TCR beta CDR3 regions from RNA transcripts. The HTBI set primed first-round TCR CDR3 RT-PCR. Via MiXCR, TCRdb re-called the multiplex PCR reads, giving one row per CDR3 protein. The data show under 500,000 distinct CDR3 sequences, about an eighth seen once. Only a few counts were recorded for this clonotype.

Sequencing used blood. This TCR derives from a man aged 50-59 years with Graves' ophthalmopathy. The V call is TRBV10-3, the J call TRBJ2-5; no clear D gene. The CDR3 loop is CAISVAGSGKETQYF. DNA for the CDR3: TGTGCCATCAGTGTGGCCGGTAGTGGAAAAGAGACCCAGTACTTC.